Below, 10 T cell receptor beta chains from the same sample are listed, as sequenced in a study of early T cells in non-severe SARS-CoV-2 infection. Each CDR3 protein gets one entry after TCRdb re-called the 5' RACE reads with MiXCR. The sample holds approximately 48,000 distinct CDR3 sequences; around 6.5% are singletons and the top ten take 2.8%. The sample was whole blood, taken at baseline. All receptors come from an adult who was a healthcare worker with PCR-confirmed SARS-CoV-2 infection or an uninfected control (not recorded which).

This chain links TRBV27 with TRBJ1-2; 9 bases match TRBD1. This CDR3 has 15 amino acids. Germline assignment: CDR1 MNHEY and CDR2 SMNVEV (reference sequence). V shed 4 bases and J 3 bases; nucleotides not matched to a gene: 6. The CDR3: CASSSQGAADYGYTF. The CDR3 DNA reads TGTGCCAGCAGTTCACAGGGGGCTGCGGACTATGGCTACACCTTC.

The rearrangement joins TRBV30 to TRBJ2-7; possible D gene TRBD1, 6 bases. CDR1 and CDR2 from the germline V gene are GTSNPN and SVGIG (reference sequence). The V and J ends lost 0 bases and 0 bases respectively, with 9 bases between them. The CDR3 loop spans 14 amino acids. CDR3 in amino acids: CAWSVGRGSYEQYF. In DNA form, the CDR3 reads TGTGCCTGGAGTGTGGGCAGGGGCTCCTACGAGCAGTACTTC.

This clonotype has ten or more counts. This chain joins TRBV7-9 and TRBJ1-3; no firm D call. CDR3 length equals 12 residues. CDR1 is SEHNR and CDR2 is FQNEAQ in the germline V gene (reference sequence). With 5 bases removed from V and 7 bases from J, the gap between germline ends came to 9 bases. The CDR3 coding sequence is TGTGCCAGCAGCCCACCCGTGAACACCATATATTTT. Its translation: CASSPPVNTIYF.

The chain employs TRBV6-5 and TRBJ2-6; the D gene is possibly TRBD1 (6 bases). The CDR3 is 15 amino acids. Germline V gives CDR1 MNHEY, CDR2 SVGAGI. V was trimmed by 8 bases and J by 4 bases, leaving 15 bases between them. CDR3 DNA: TGTGCCAGCGGACCCCGGACAGCCGGGGCCAACGTCCTGACTTTC. This translates into CASGPRTAGANVLTF.

The chain joins TRBV12-3 or TRBV12-4 to TRBJ2-3; 10 nucleotides align to TRBD2. The CDR3 length is 16 residues. V gave up 7 bases and J gave up 3 bases; unmatched junction bases: 10. CDR3 sequence (DNA): TGTGCCAGCAACCCAACTAGCGGGGAGCAGACAGATACGCAGTATTTT. Translating it yields CASNPTSGEQTDTQYF.

In its sample, this clonotype was seen many times. The rearrangement joins TRBV27 to TRBJ2-2; D uncertain. Germline values: CDR1 MNHEY, CDR2 SMNVEV (reference sequence). There are 14 residues in the CDR3. V lost 4 bases and J lost 1, with 7 bases in between. In DNA, the CDR3 is TGTGCCAGCAGTTGGGTGGGGAACACCGGGGAGCTGTTTTTT. Amino acids: CASSWVGNTGELFF.

The rearrangement uses TRBV6-5 and TRBJ1-2; a weak D match, TRBD1 (5 bases). CDR3 size: 13 residues. CDR1 and CDR2 (germline): MNHEY, SVGAGI. V was shortened by 6 bases and J by 4 bases, with 12 bases between the two germline ends. The CDR3 spells CASRTGTIYGYTF. As DNA, the CDR3 is TGTGCCAGCAGGACCGGGACGATCTATGGCTACACCTTC.

This clonotype appeared a few times. The chain is built from TRBV29-1 and TRBJ1-4, with D unresolved. Germline V gene lookup returns CDR1 SQVTM and CDR2 ANQGSEA. Trimming pared 2 bases from V and 8 bases from J, leaving 21 bases between. The length of the CDR3 is 16 residues. The CDR3 spells CSVELREALLGEKLFF. In DNA, the CDR3 is TGCAGCGTTGAACTAAGGGAGGCGTTATTAGGGGAAAAACTGTTTTTT.

This clonotype showed up just a few times. The chain employs TRBV7-9 and TRBJ2-1; unclear D gene. CDR3 length equals 12 residues. Trimming pared 2 bases from V and 8 bases from J, leaving 7 bases between. Germline V lookup: CDR1 SEHNR, CDR2 FQNEAQ (reference sequence). The CDR3 bases are TGTGCCAGCAGCTTAATTGGCGATGAGCAGTTCTTC. Protein: CASSLIGDEQFF.

This clonotype was seen many times. The gene calls are TRBV7-2 and TRBJ2-1; no clear D. This CDR3 has 14 amino acids. Germline assignment: CDR1 SGHTA and CDR2 FQGNSA. The V end was cut by 5 bases, the J end by 4 bases, with 12 bases between. CDR3 protein: CASSPATIYNEQFF. CDR3 nucleotides: TGTGCCAGCAGCCCCGCCACTATATACAATGAGCAGTTCTTC. The whole variable domain, filled in from reference TRBV7-2 and TRBJ2-1, reads GAGVSQSPSNKVTEKGKDVELRCDPISGHTALYWYRQSLGQGLEFLIYFQGNSAPDKSGLPSDRFSAERTGGSVSTLTIQRTQQEDSAVYLCASSPATIYNEQFFGPGTRLTVL.